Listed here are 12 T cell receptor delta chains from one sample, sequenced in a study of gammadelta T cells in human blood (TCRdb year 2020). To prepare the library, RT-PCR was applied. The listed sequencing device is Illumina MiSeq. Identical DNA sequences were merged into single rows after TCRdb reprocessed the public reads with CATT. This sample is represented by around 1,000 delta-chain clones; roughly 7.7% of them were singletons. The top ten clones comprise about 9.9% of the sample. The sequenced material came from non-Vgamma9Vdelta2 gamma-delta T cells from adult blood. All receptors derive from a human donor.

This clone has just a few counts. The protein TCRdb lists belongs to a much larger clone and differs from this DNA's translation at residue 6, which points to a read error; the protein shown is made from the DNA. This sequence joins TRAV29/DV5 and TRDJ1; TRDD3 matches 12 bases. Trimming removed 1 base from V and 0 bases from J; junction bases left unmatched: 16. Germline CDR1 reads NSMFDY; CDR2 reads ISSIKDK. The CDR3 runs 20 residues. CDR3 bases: TGTGCAGCAAGCCTGACCTCTCCCGGTACTGGGGGATACCACACCGATAAACTCATCTTT. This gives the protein CAASLTSPGTGGYHTDKLIF. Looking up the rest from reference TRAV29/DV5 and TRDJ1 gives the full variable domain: DQQVKQNSPSLSVQEGRISILNCDYTNSMFDYFLWYKKYPAEGPTFLISISSIKDKNEDGRFTVFLNKSAKHLSLHIVPSQPGDSAVYFCAASLTSPGTGGYHTDKLIFGKGTRVTVEP.

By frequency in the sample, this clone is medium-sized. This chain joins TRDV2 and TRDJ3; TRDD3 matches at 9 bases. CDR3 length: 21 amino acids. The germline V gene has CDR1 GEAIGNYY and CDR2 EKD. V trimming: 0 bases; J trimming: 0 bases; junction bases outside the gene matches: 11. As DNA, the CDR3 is TGTGCCTGTGACACCGTACCTGTACTGGGGGAAAGCTCCTGGGACACCCGACAGATGTTTTTC. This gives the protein CACDTVPVLGESSWDTRQMFF.

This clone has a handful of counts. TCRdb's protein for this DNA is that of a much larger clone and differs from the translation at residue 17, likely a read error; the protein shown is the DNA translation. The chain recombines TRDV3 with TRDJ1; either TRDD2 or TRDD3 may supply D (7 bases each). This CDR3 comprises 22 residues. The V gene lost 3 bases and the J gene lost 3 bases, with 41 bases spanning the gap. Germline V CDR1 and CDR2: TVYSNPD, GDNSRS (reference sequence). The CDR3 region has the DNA TGTGCCTTCCTCAGCAGAGAGATATTTCCTACGTTTAACCTGGGATACTCCGATAAACTCATCTTT. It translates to CAFLSREIFPTFNLGYSDKLIF. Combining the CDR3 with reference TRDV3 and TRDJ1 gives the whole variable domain CDKVTQSSPDQTVASGSEVVLLCTYDTVYSNPDLFWYRIRPDYSFQFVFYGDNSRSEGADFTQGRFSVKHILTQKAFHLVISPVRTEDSATYYCAFLSREIFPTFNLGYSDKLIFGKGTRVTVEP.

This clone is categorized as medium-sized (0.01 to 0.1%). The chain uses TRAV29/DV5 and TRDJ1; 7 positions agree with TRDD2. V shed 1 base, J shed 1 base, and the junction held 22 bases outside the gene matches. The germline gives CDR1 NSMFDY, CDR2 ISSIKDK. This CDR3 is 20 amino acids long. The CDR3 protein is CAASFQPSSLPIRPTDKLIF. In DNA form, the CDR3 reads TGTGCAGCAAGCTTCCAGCCTTCCTCCCTACCAATACGCCCCACCGATAAACTCATCTTT.

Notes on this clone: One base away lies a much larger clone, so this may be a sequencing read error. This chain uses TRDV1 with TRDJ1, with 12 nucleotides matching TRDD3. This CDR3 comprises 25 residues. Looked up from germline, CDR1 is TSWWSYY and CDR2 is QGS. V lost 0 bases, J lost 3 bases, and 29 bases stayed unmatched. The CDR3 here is CALGELGSSTPYWGIHTAQADKLIF. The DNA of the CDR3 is TGTGCTCTTGGGGAACTGGGCTCCTCAACCCCGTACTGGGGGATACACACTGCCCAGGCCGATAAACTCATCTTT.

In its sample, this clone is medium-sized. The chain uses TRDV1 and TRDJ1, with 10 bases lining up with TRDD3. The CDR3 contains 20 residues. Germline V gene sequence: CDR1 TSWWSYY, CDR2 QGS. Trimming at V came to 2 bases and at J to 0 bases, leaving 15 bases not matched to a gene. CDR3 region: CALGEFVLLGGYEDTDKLIF. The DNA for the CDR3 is TGTGCTCTTGGGGAATTTGTCCTACTGGGGGGATACGAAGACACCGATAAACTCATCTTT.

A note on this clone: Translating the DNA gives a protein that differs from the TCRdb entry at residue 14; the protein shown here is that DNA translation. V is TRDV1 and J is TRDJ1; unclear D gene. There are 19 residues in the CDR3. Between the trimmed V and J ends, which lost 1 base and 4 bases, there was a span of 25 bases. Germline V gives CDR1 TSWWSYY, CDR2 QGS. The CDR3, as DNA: TGTGCTCTTGGGGAACCAGCTACGCGGCTTTACAAGATCGTCGATAAACTCATCTTT. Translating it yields CALGEPATRLYKIVDKLIF.

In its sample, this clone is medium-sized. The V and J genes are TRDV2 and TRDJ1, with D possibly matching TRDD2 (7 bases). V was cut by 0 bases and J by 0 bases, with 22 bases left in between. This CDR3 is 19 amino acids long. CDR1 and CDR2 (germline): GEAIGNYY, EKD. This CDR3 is CACDTVASFLMGDTDKLIF. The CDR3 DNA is TGTGCCTGTGACACCGTCGCATCCTTCCTTATGGGGGACACCGATAAACTCATCTTT.

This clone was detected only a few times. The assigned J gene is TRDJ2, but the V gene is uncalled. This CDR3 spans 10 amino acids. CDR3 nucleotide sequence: TGTAGTGCTTTGACAGCACAACTCTTCTTT. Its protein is CSALTAQLFF.

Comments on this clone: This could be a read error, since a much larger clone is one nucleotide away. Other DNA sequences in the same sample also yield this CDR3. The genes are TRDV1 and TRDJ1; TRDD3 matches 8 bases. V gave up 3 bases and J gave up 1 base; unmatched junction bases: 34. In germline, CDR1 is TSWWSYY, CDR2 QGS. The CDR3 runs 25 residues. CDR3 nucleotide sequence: TGTGCTCTTGGGGACCATCCCCCCCCCCTCCGTCGGGTTTTCGGGGATACAGTGGGCACCGATAAACTCATCTTT. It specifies CALGDHPPPLRRVFGDTVGTDKLIF.

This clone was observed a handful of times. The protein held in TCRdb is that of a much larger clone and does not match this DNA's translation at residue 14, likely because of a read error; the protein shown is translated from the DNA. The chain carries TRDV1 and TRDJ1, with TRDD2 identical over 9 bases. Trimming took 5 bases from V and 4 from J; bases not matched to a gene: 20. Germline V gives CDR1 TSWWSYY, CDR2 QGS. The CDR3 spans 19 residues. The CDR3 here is CALGPLFFLPTGGCDKLIF. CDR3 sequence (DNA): TGTGCTCTTGGGCCTTTATTTTTCCTTCCTACAGGGGGTTGCGATAAACTCATCTTT.

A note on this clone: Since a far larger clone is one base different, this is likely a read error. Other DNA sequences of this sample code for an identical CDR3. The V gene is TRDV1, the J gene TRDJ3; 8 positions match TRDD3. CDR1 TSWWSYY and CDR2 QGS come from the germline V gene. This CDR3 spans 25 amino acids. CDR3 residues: CALGELTPSNWGDAATSWDTRQMFF. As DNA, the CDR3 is TGTGCTCTGGGGGAACTGACGCCCTCTAACTGGGGGGATGCCGCAACGAGCTGGGACACCCGACAGATGTTTTTC.